The 32 T cell receptor beta chains presented below share a single source sample, sequenced in a study of cytotoxic CD8 clonotypes in ibrutinib-treated CLL. Generated by immunoSEQ multiplex PCR, the TCRdb table keeps only in-frame clones and is missing some. The sample has about 130,000 clones, around four fifths seen once. The material sequenced was PBMCs, taken after 24 months of ibrutinib treatment. The receptors here all came from a human donor with chronic lymphocytic leukemia.

This sequence joins TRBV30 and TRBJ1-4; maybe TRBD1 (6 bases). The germline CDR1 and CDR2 sequences are GTSNPN and SVGIG (reference sequence). The CDR3 is made up of 14 amino acids. Trimming stripped 3 bases from V and 1 base from J, with 9 bases between. CDR3 coding DNA: TGTGCCTGGAGGAGGGGGTTAACTAATGAAAAACTGTTTTTT. It specifies CAWRRGLTNEKLFF.

The chain uses TRBV2 and TRBJ2-2; D gene unclear. Germline lookup yields CDR1 SNHLY and CDR2 FYNNEI. The V and J ends lost 5 bases and 3 bases respectively, with 7 bases between them. The CDR3 is 13 residues long. CDR3 region: CASSRRHTGELFF. CDR3 nucleotides: TGTGCCAGCAGTCGACGGCACACCGGGGAGCTGTTTTTT.

The CDR3 DNA reads as TGTGCCAGCAGTGGACCGGGACTAGCCTATGAGCAGTTCTTC. It codes for CASSGPGLAYEQFF. The chain joins TRBV6-6 to TRBJ2-1; 9 bases agree with TRBD2. The CDR3 is made up of 14 amino acids. Germline values: CDR1 MNHNY, CDR2 SVGAGI (reference sequence). V lost 5 bases and J lost 8; bases outside the gene matches: 7.

This sequence joins TRBV30 and TRBJ1-2; D gene unclear. The length of the CDR3 is 13 residues. The V gene lost 3 bases and the J gene lost 3 bases, with 11 bases spanning the gap. Germline V CDR1 and CDR2: GTSNPN, SVGIG (reference sequence). The CDR3 DNA is TGTGCCTGGAGGGGCCGGACGGACTATGGCTACACCTTC. Its protein product is CAWRGRTDYGYTF.

This clone was counted a single time. The chain combines TRBV6-5 with TRBJ1-1, with 8 nucleotides matching TRBD1. Per the germline V gene, CDR1 is MNHEY and CDR2 is SVGAGI. J was trimmed by 5 bases and V by 6 bases; bases with no gene match: 5. The CDR3 totals 13 residues. The CDR3 bases are TGTGCCAGCAGCCACAGGGGGGTTACTGAAGCTTTCTTT. As protein: CASSHRGVTEAFF.

The chain is built from TRBV7-6 and TRBJ1-1, with D uncertain. Germline V gives CDR1 SGHVS, CDR2 FNYEAQ. V was cut by 1 base and J by 0 bases, with 9 bases left in between. The CDR3 extends over 15 amino acids. CDR3 nucleotides: TGTGCCAGCAGCTTAGAGGCCGGCTTGAACACTGAAGCTTTCTTT. Amino acid sequence: CASSLEAGLNTEAFF.

The V call is TRBV25-1, the J call TRBJ2-7, with D perhaps matching TRBD2 (5 bases). Trimming pared 5 bases from V and 0 bases from J, leaving 17 bases between. Germline loops: CDR1 MGHDK, CDR2 SYGVNS. There are 16 residues in the CDR3. CDR3 loop: CASSSPFLSGSYEQYF. CDR3 nucleotide sequence: TGTGCCAGCAGTTCCCCGTTCTTGAGCGGCTCCTACGAGCAGTACTTC.

V and J are TRBV25-1 and TRBJ1-4; the match to TRBD1 covers 7 bases. The trim removed 11 bases at V and 5 bases at J, leaving 11 bases unmatched. CDR3 length equals 14 residues. Germline CDR1 is MGHDK and CDR2 is SYGVNS. The CDR3 DNA reads as TGTGCCTCCAAGAAAACAGGGGAAAATGAAAAACTGTTTTTT. Translated, it gives CASKKTGENEKLFF.

This clone was picked up a small number of times. This chain connects TRBV30 to TRBJ1-1; D possibly corresponds to TRBD1 (5 bases). CDR1 and CDR2 (germline): GTSNPN, SVGIG (reference sequence). The CDR3 runs 13 residues. Trimming removed 5 bases at V and 1 base at J, with 11 bases between. CDR3 protein: CAWDTGGNTEAFF. The CDR3 DNA sequence: TGTGCCTGGGATACTGGGGGGAACACTGAAGCTTTCTTT.

This clone appeared a single time. The V gene is TRBV4-1, the J gene TRBJ1-1, with D hard to call. V dropped 1 base and J dropped 5 bases, with 8 bases sitting between them. The CDR3 is 13 amino acids. From germline, CDR1 is MGHRA and CDR2 YSYEKL. The CDR3, as DNA: TGCGCCAGCAGCCAAGCCCCCGGGACTGAAGCTTTCTTT. This gives the protein CASSQAPGTEAFF.

This clone has only a few counts. This chain connects TRBV6-5 to TRBJ1-6; TRBD1 matches 7 bases. The CDR3 has 13 amino acids. Germline lookup yields CDR1 MNHEY and CDR2 SVGAGI. V lost 6 bases and J lost 10; bases outside the gene matches: 6. The CDR3 reads CASRRQGDSPLHF. CDR3 coding DNA: TGTGCCAGCAGACGACAGGGAGACTCACCCCTCCACTTT.

The chain combines TRBV2 with TRBJ1-3; D is possibly TRBD1 (5 bases). The CDR3 length is 15 residues. V was shortened by 7 bases and J by 2 bases, with 15 bases between the two germline ends. Germline-derived CDR1 and CDR2 are SNHLY and FYNNEI. The CDR3 region has the DNA TGTGCCAGCACCCCACCGGGGGAAGCTGGAAACACCATATATTTT. Translation: CASTPPGEAGNTIYF. The full variable domain, in which reference TRBV2 and TRBJ1-3 provide the parts outside the CDR3, is EPEVTQTPSHQVTQMGQEVILRCVPISNHLYFYWYRQILGQKVEFLVSFYNNEISEKSEIFDDQFSVERPDGSNFTLKIRSTKLEDSAMYFCASTPPGEAGNTIYFGEGSWLTVV.

This sequence joins TRBV2 and TRBJ2-7; D unclear. The CDR3 consists of 13 residues. Germline V gene sequence: CDR1 SNHLY, CDR2 FYNNEI. Trimming removed 2 bases at V and 7 bases at J, with 12 bases between. The CDR3 sequence: CASSEFETSEQYF. The CDR3 bases are TGTGCCAGCAGTGAATTCGAAACGTCAGAGCAGTACTTC.

CDR3 loop: CASSTDRANSEQYF. DNA for the CDR3: TGTGCCAGTAGTACGGACAGGGCCAACAGCGAGCAGTACTTC. The gene calls are TRBV19 and TRBJ2-7; 8 positions agree with TRBD1. The CDR3 covers 14 residues. The germline V gene has CDR1 LNHDA and CDR2 SQIVND (reference sequence). V dropped 4 bases and J dropped 6; count of bases not matched to a gene: 8.

This chain links TRBV6-5 with TRBJ1-1; D is possibly TRBD1 (5 bases). V was shortened by 7 bases and J by 0 bases, with 15 bases between the two germline ends. Per germline, CDR1 MNHEY and CDR2 SVGAGI. CDR3 size: 15 residues. The CDR3: CASTPGFGVNTEAFF. The CDR3 nucleotides read TGTGCCAGCACCCCAGGGTTCGGGGTGAACACTGAAGCTTTCTTT.

This clone was counted between two and nine times. The chain recombines TRBV6-1 with TRBJ1-3; D not certain. This CDR3 region has 15 residues. The germline CDR1 and CDR2 sequences are MNHNS and SASEGT. V lost 7 bases to trimming and J lost 0 bases, with 13 bases between them. CDR3 bases: TGTGCCAGCACCCGGGTCATAAGCTCTGGAAACACCATATATTTT. Translated: CASTRVISSGNTIYF.

The chain joins TRBV15 to TRBJ2-3; possible D gene TRBD1, 6 bases. Per the germline V gene, CDR1 is LNHNV and CDR2 is YYDKDF (reference sequence). Deletions cut 2 bases from V and 2 bases from J, with 11 bases between. The CDR3 is 15 amino acids. The DNA of the CDR3 is TGTGCCACCAGCAGATCAGGGGCGAACACAGATACGCAGTATTTT. As protein: CATSRSGANTDTQYF. Complete variable domain (other parts from reference TRBV15 and TRBJ2-3): DAMVIQNPRYQVTQFGKPVTLSCSQTLNHNVMYWYQQKSSQAPKLLFHYYDKDFNNEADTPDNFQSRRPNTSFCFLDIRSPGLGDTAMYLCATSRSGANTDTQYFGPGTRLTVL.

The chain is built from TRBV20-1 and TRBJ2-5; the D call may be TRBD1 or TRBD2 (5 bases each). Trimming stripped 5 bases from V and 11 bases from J, with 15 bases between. CDR3 length equals 11 residues. In germline, CDR1 is DFQATT, CDR2 SNEGSKA (reference sequence). The DNA for the CDR3 is TGCAGTGCTTGGGGGACCGAAACGCAGTACTTC. This codes for CSAWGTETQYF.

CDR3: CASSPGSPALNLYEQYF. The CDR3 DNA follows: TGTGCCAGCAGCCCCGGGTCTCCAGCTTTGAATCTCTACGAGCAGTACTTC. V is TRBV5-4 and J is TRBJ2-7; no definite D call. Germline V gene lookup returns CDR1 SGHNT and CDR2 YYREEE (reference sequence). V shed 4 bases and J shed 3 bases, with 23 bases lying between them. This CDR3 region has 17 residues.

The rearrangement joins TRBV28 to TRBJ2-1, with D unclear. Germline V gene lookup returns CDR1 MDHEN and CDR2 SYDVKM. Trimming cost V 6 bases and J 0 bases, with 12 bases left between them. The length of the CDR3 is 15 residues. The CDR3: CASSDTGSSYNEQFF. CDR3 DNA: TGTGCCAGCAGCGATACCGGTAGCTCCTACAATGAGCAGTTCTTC. Full variable domain (missing parts from reference TRBV28 and TRBJ2-1): DVKVTQSSRYLVKRTGEKVFLECVQDMDHENMFWYRQDPGLGLRLIYFSYDVKMKEKGDIPEGYSVSREKKERFSLILESASTNQTSMYLCASSDTGSSYNEQFFGPGTRLTVL.

The chain uses TRBV30 and TRBJ2-7, with 8 bases identical to TRBD1. This CDR3 is 15 amino acids long. J lost 1 base, V lost 1 base, and 6 bases had no gene match. Germline V gives CDR1 GTSNPN, CDR2 SVGIG (reference sequence). The CDR3 is CAWSAQGAWSYEQYF. In nucleotides, the CDR3 is TGTGCCTGGAGTGCCCAGGGGGCTTGGTCCTACGAGCAGTACTTC.

The chain joins TRBV19 to TRBJ2-1, with 8 bases that match TRBD2. Losses at the gene ends were 6 bases for V and 3 bases for J; bases not matched to a gene: 4. CDR3 length equals 14 residues. In germline, CDR1 is LNHDA, CDR2 SQIVND (reference sequence). CDR3 amino acids: CASRLGTSYNEQFF. The CDR3 DNA sequence: TGTGCCAGTAGGCTCGGGACTAGCTACAATGAGCAGTTCTTC.

In regard to this clone: The same CDR3 can be traced to other DNA sequences in this sample. CDR3 sequence reads: CASSRGTENTEAFF. DNA for the CDR3: TGTGCCAGCAGTCGGGGGACAGAGAACACTGAAGCTTTCTTT. The J gene is TRBJ1-1, the V gene TRBV6-5, with 7 bases lining up with TRBD1. The CDR3 is 14 amino acids. J lost 1 base, V lost 5 bases, and 4 bases had no gene match. Germline CDR1 is MNHEY and CDR2 is SVGAGI.

This sequence joins TRBV19 and TRBJ2-3, with D hard to call. This CDR3 comprises 14 residues. The germline V and J ends were trimmed by 3 bases and 1 base, with 8 bases remaining between them. CDR1 is LNHDA and CDR2 is SQIVND in the germline V gene (reference sequence). The CDR3 protein is CASSIRARTDTQYF. The CDR3 DNA sequence: TGTGCCAGTAGTATCCGGGCCCGCACAGATACGCAGTATTTT.

The J gene is TRBJ1-2, the V gene TRBV19, with 12 bases fitting TRBD1. The germline CDR1 and CDR2 sequences are LNHDA and SQIVND (reference sequence). After removal of 4 bases from V and 8 bases from J, the junction contained 8 bases not matched to a gene. This CDR3 is built from 15 residues. The CDR3 loop reads CASSTTGQGADGYTF. CDR3 bases: TGTGCCAGTAGTACCACGGGACAGGGGGCTGACGGCTACACCTTC.

The chain couples TRBV2 to TRBJ1-1; 7 nucleotides align to TRBD1. With V trimmed by 8 bases and J by 0 bases, 12 bases remained unmatched. The V gene's germline CDR1 is SNHLY and CDR2 FYNNEI. The CDR3 is 16 amino acids. The CDR3 DNA reads TGTGCCAGCCGAGCAGGGACAGCGATAATGAACACTGAAGCTTTCTTT. The encoded protein is CASRAGTAIMNTEAFF.

The V and J genes are TRBV5-6 and TRBJ2-3; no definite D call. In germline, CDR1 is SGHDT, CDR2 YYEEEE. This CDR3 spans 14 amino acids. The V end lost 0 bases, the J end lost 0 bases, and 5 bases lay between the germline ends. This CDR3 is CASSLAYSTDTQYF. The CDR3 DNA reads TGTGCCAGCAGCTTGGCTTATAGCACAGATACGCAGTATTTT.

The chain has TRBV19 and TRBJ2-4; 9 bases agree with TRBD1. This CDR3 is built from 14 residues. V dropped 2 bases and J dropped 6; count of bases not matched to a gene: 2. Germline V gene data show CDR1 as LNHDA and CDR2 as SQIVND (reference sequence). CDR3 sequence: CASSIRQGGNIQYF. DNA for the CDR3: TGTGCCAGTAGTATAAGACAGGGGGGAAACATTCAGTACTTC. Full variable domain (remainder filled in from reference TRBV19 and TRBJ2-4): DGGITQSPKYLFRKEGQNVTLSCEQNLNHDAMYWYRQDPGQGLRLIYYSQIVNDFQKGDIAEGYSVSREKKESFPLTVTSAQKNPTAFYLCASSIRQGGNIQYFGAGTRLSVL.

The CDR3 here is CASGDRIQANTEAFF. The CDR3 DNA sequence: TGTGCCAGCGGGGATAGGATACAGGCTAACACTGAAGCTTTCTTT. The chain recombines TRBV6-5 with TRBJ1-1; D might be TRBD1 (5 bases). CDR3 length: 15 residues. Deletions cut 8 bases from V and 2 bases from J, with 18 bases between. The germline gives CDR1 MNHEY, CDR2 SVGAGI.

The rearrangement uses TRBV18 and TRBJ1-6; D is undetermined. The CDR3 is made up of 17 amino acids. Germline V lookup: CDR1 KGHSH, CDR2 LQKENI. V was pared by 3 bases and J by 0 bases, with 12 bases between. CDR3 in DNA: TGTGCCAGCTCACCGGTTGCCGGGGACTCCTATAATTCACCCCTCCACTTT. Its protein product is CASSPVAGDSYNSPLHF.

This clone appeared a single time. The chain has TRBV7-8 and TRBJ2-3, with 11 bases fitting TRBD2. Germline trimming cut 1 base from V and 1 base from J; bases unmatched to any gene: 7. From germline, CDR1 is SGHVS and CDR2 FQNEAQ. The CDR3 is 18 amino acids. The CDR3 nucleotides read TGTGCCAGCAGCTTAGTAGGTAGCGGGGGGGAGGGCACAGATACGCAGTATTTT. Encoded protein: CASSLVGSGGEGTDTQYF.

This chain joins TRBV5-1 and TRBJ1-1; D remains ambiguous. Trimming stripped 4 bases from V and 5 bases from J, with 9 bases between. This CDR3 region has 12 residues. The V gene's germline CDR1 is SGHRS and CDR2 YFSETQ. The CDR3 bases are TGCGCCAGCAGCCTCAGTGGGACTGAAGCTTTCTTT. Protein product: CASSLSGTEAFF.